This T cell receptor beta chain was retrieved from a study of T cell responses to AZD1222 COVID-19 vaccine. On this clone: Its antigen remains unidentified.

Study-wide points: A reported finding is that nearly half of spike-specific TCRs target unmutated variant regions. Seropositive AZD1222 recipients at baseline numbered only six or seven. A mostly white British donor set with more females was recruited, and clonal diversity was possibly underestimated. Repertoires in all cases were sampled only once the peak T cell response had passed.

Clones were read by immunoSEQ multiplex PCR, and TCRdb kept only the in-frame ones, dropping some. The table has some 120,000 clones, about 85% seen once. The CDR3 has 14 residues. V was clipped by 4 bases and J by 6 bases, with 13 bases between them. CDR1 is MNHEY, CDR2 SVGEGT, per germline. This sequence originates from an adult who received the AZD1222 COVID-19 vaccine. The genes are TRBV6-2 or TRBV6-3 and TRBJ2-1, with D maybe TRBD1 (6 bases). Sequences were derived from peripheral blood, sampled 28 days after the second AZD1222 dose. The CDR3 nucleotides read TGTGCCAGCAGTTGGACAGAGCCGAGCAATGAGCAGTTCTTC. It codes for CASSWTEPSNEQFF.